One and the same sample provided the 24 T cell receptor beta chains below, sequenced in a study of blood T cells in healthy people across ages. It was with a sample-barcoded 5' primer and a J-beta primer mix that a second PCR of roughly 7 to 12 cycles was run. TCRdb reprocessed the 5' RACE reads with MiXCR, giving one entry per CDR3 protein. The top ten hold under 50% of the sample, which has more than 700,000 distinct CDR3 sequences, 53% seen once. What was sequenced was blood. The receptors were sampled from a man aged 80 or over in good health.

CDR3 DNA: TGTGCCAGTAGTATAGGGACTAGCGGCGAGCAGTACTTC. Translated: CASSIGTSGEQYF. The gene calls are TRBV19 and TRBJ2-7, with 10 nucleotides matching TRBD2. The junction had 0 bases not matched to a gene; V was cut back by 1 base and J by 6 bases. The germline CDR1 and CDR2 sequences are LNHDA and SQIVND (reference sequence). CDR3 length: 13 amino acids.

This clonotype was seen a handful of times. This chain joins TRBV20-1 and TRBJ2-1; possible D gene TRBD2, 6 bases. Germline-derived CDR1 and CDR2 are DFQATT and SNEGSKA (reference sequence). The CDR3 consists of 14 residues. V was trimmed by 0 bases and J by 4 bases, leaving 10 bases between them. The CDR3 here is CSARDAGRYNEQFF. CDR3 DNA: TGCAGTGCTAGAGATGCGGGACGGTACAATGAGCAGTTCTTC.

The chain uses TRBV10-3 and TRBJ2-7, with D perhaps TRBD1 or TRBD2 (5 bases each). This CDR3 has 17 amino acids. Germline V gene sequence: CDR1 ENHRY, CDR2 SYGVKD. Trimming took off 0 bases at V and 0 bases at J, with 15 bases between the two ends. In DNA form, the CDR3 reads TGTGCCATCAGTGAGTCAGGTCCATGGGACGTCTCCTACGAGCAGTACTTC. It is translated as CAISESGPWDVSYEQYF.

The chain links TRBV10-3 to TRBJ2-5; tentatively, D is TRBD1 (6 bases). V was pared by 5 bases and J by 9 bases, with 16 bases between. Germline CDR1 reads ENHRY; CDR2 reads SYGVKD. The CDR3 covers 13 residues. CDR3 protein: CAISTTGEEAQYF. The CDR3 DNA is TGTGCCATCAGTACGACAGGAGAGGAGGCCCAGTACTTC.

The genes are TRBV29-1 and TRBJ1-2; possible D gene TRBD1, 5 bases. The CDR3 has 13 amino acids. The germline V and J ends were trimmed by 7 bases and 8 bases, with 20 bases remaining between them. Germline V gene lookup returns CDR1 SQVTM and CDR2 ANQGSEA. Here the CDR3 reads CSGGTVGREGYTF. In nucleotides, the CDR3 is TGCAGCGGGGGGACCGTCGGGCGTGAGGGCTACACCTTC. The whole variable domain, remainder taken from reference TRBV29-1 and TRBJ1-2, is SAVISQKPSRDICQRGTSLTIQCQVDSQVTMMFWYRQQPGQSLTLIATANQGSEATYESGFVIDKFPISRPNLTFSTLTVSNMSPEDSSIYLCSGGTVGREGYTFGSGTRLTVV.

This clonotype was seen more than once but under ten times. The chain is built from TRBV6-5 and TRBJ2-5; TRBD2 agrees at 13 bases. The junction had 5 bases not matched to a gene; V was cut back by 6 bases and J by 4 bases. This CDR3 has 15 residues. Germline lookup yields CDR1 MNHEY and CDR2 SVGAGI. In DNA form, the CDR3 reads TGTGCCAGCAGACGAGGACTAGCGGGAGCAGAGACCCAGTACTTC. Amino acids: CASRRGLAGAETQYF.

The gene calls are TRBV5-1 and TRBJ2-4, with D possibly being TRBD2 (6 bases). V lost 4 bases and J 8 bases, leaving 16 bases between the germline ends. CDR1 and CDR2 (germline): SGHRS, YFSETQ. The CDR3 extends over 14 amino acids. CDR3 residues: CASSIISGGDIQYF. CDR3 nucleotides: TGCGCCAGCAGCATAATTAGCGGTGGGGACATTCAGTACTTC.

The chain carries TRBV6-5 and TRBJ2-1; no clear D. Germline-derived CDR1 and CDR2 are MNHEY and SVGAGI. V was pared by 0 bases and J by 4 bases, with 10 bases between. The CDR3 has 15 residues. The DNA for the CDR3 is TGTGCCAGCAGTTACTCGCCGGTACCATACAATGAGCAGTTCTTC. Residues: CASSYSPVPYNEQFF.

The chain employs TRBV12-3 or TRBV12-4 and TRBJ2-1; 8 positions agree with TRBD2. Trimming at V came to 3 bases and at J to 15 bases, leaving 13 bases not matched to a gene. This CDR3 is built from 14 residues. In DNA form, the CDR3 reads TGTGCCAGCAGTTTCGGACTAGCCGGGGGTCTACCGTTCTTC. It encodes CASSFGLAGGLPFF.

The gene calls are TRBV7-9 and TRBJ1-4, with D unresolved. The CDR3 has 15 residues. V shed 4 bases and J shed 8 bases, with 17 bases lying between them. CDR1 SEHNR and CDR2 FQNEAQ come from the germline V gene (reference sequence). CDR3 residues: CASSSSGSEREKLFF. The DNA for the CDR3 is TGTGCCAGCAGCTCCTCCGGGTCAGAACGAGAAAAACTGTTTTTT.

In this sample, this clonotype turned up many times. CDR3 amino acids: CASSEEVGSYNEQFF. The CDR3 DNA reads TGTGCCAGCAGTGAAGAGGTAGGCTCCTACAATGAGCAGTTCTTC. V gene TRBV6-1 combines with J gene TRBJ2-1; D is unclear. There are 15 residues in the CDR3. Looked up from germline, CDR1 is MNHNS and CDR2 is SASEGT. V was pared by 1 base and J by 0 bases, with 7 bases between.

The genes are TRBV24-1 and TRBJ2-3; no clear D gene. The CDR3 length is 12 residues. Trimming cost V 9 bases and J 14 bases, with 20 bases left between them. Germline V gene data show CDR1 as KGHDR and CDR2 as SFDVKD. CDR3 in amino acids: CATSFPYRYAYF. In DNA form, the CDR3 reads TGTGCCACCTCATTCCCTTACAGATACGCGTATTTT.

This clonotype appeared many times. CDR3 in amino acids: CSAQADGQDTTGGYTF. Written as DNA, the CDR3 is TGCAGTGCTCAGGCCGACGGACAGGATACGACGGGGGGCTACACCTTC. The gene calls are TRBV20-1 and TRBJ1-2, with TRBD1 identical over 7 bases. Germline CDR1 and CDR2: DFQATT and SNEGSKA (reference sequence). Unmatched junction bases numbered 20, after V lost 5 bases and J lost 8 bases. CDR3 length equals 16 residues.

This clonotype has a handful of counts. This chain uses TRBV9 with TRBJ2-4; no firm D call. The J call may be faulty, since TRBJ2-7 better matches the DNA end. Germline V gene sequence: CDR1 SGDLS, CDR2 YYNGEE. This CDR3 comprises 14 residues. CDR3 region: CASSVEGFAFEQYF. CDR3 DNA sequence: TGTGCCAGCAGCGTTGAAGGGTTTGCTTTCGAGCAGTACTTC.

The J gene is TRBJ2-1, the V gene TRBV5-6, with D possibly TRBD2 on 5 matching bases. V gave up 4 bases and J gave up 1 base, with 12 bases separating them. Germline V gene data show CDR1 as SGHDT and CDR2 as YYEEEE. The CDR3 runs 15 residues. The CDR3: CASSRARVSYNEQFF. The CDR3 DNA reads TGTGCCAGCAGCAGGGCGCGGGTTTCCTACAATGAGCAGTTCTTC.

The rearrangement links TRBV5-1 to TRBJ2-1; D is uncertain. The V gene lost 0 bases and the J gene lost 0 bases, with 7 bases spanning the gap. Per germline, CDR1 SGHRS and CDR2 YFSETQ. The CDR3 consists of 15 residues. CDR3 protein: CASSLDPVSYNEQFF. The DNA for the CDR3 is TGCGCCAGCAGCTTGGATCCCGTCTCCTACAATGAGCAGTTCTTC.

This sequence joins TRBV20-1 and TRBJ2-2; 9 positions match TRBD2. V lost 4 bases and J lost 7; bases outside the gene matches: 10. The CDR3 extends over 15 amino acids. Germline assignment: CDR1 DFQATT and CDR2 SNEGSKA (reference sequence). DNA for the CDR3: TGCAGTGCTACCAGCGGGGGGTTGGCTGGCGGGGAGCTGTTTTTT. This sequence encodes CSATSGGLAGGELFF.

This clonotype was seen only a few times. The V call is TRBV9, the J call TRBJ2-5; 8 nucleotides agree with TRBD2. There are 16 residues in the CDR3. The germline gives CDR1 SGDLS, CDR2 YYNGEE. V lost 0 bases and J lost 6; bases outside the gene matches: 10. The CDR3 region has the DNA TGTGCCAGCAGCGTAGCCTCCCGGGAGGGCCCTAAGACCCAGTACTTC. Translated, it gives CASSVASREGPKTQYF.

V is TRBV30 and J is TRBJ1-3; D might be TRBD1 (6 bases). Germline V gene lookup returns CDR1 GTSNPN and CDR2 SVGIG (reference sequence). The CDR3 loop spans 13 amino acids. Trimming shortened V by 4 bases and J by 7 bases, and 14 bases separated the two germline ends. CDR3 residues: CAWTVGGRNTIYF. The DNA for the CDR3 is TGTGCCTGGACGGTCGGGGGCAGGAACACCATATATTTT.

The chain combines TRBV5-6 with TRBJ1-1, with D tentatively TRBD1 (5 bases). The germline V and J ends were trimmed by 1 base and 4 bases, with 17 bases remaining between them. The CDR3 spans 16 residues. CDR1 and CDR2 from the germline V gene are SGHDT and YYEEEE. CDR3 sequence (DNA): TGTGCCAGCAGCTTGCCCCCAGGCAGGGTGGGCACTGAAGCTTTCTTT. Translation: CASSLPPGRVGTEAFF. Complete variable domain (other parts from reference TRBV5-6 and TRBJ1-1): DAGVTQSPTHLIKTRGQQVTLRCSPKSGHDTVSWYQQALGQGPQFIFQYYEEEERQRGNFPDRFSGHQFPNYSSELNVNALLLGDSALYLCASSLPPGRVGTEAFFGQGTRLTVV.

CDR3 protein: CSARDLRGPQSPYNSPLHF. The CDR3 DNA follows: TGCAGTGCTAGAGATTTGCGGGGGCCTCAGAGCCCCTATAATTCACCCCTCCACTTT. The chain couples TRBV20-1 to TRBJ1-6, with D possibly TRBD1 on 6 matching bases. Trimming removed 0 bases at V and 2 bases at J, with 20 bases between. The CDR3 runs 19 residues. Germline V gives CDR1 DFQATT, CDR2 SNEGSKA (reference sequence).

This clonotype was detected a few times. The rearrangement links TRBV28 to TRBJ2-6; 10 positions agree with TRBD1. Trimming cost V 6 bases and J 2 bases; bases outside gene matches: 10. The CDR3 contains 18 residues. In germline, CDR1 is MDHEN, CDR2 SYDVKM. As DNA, the CDR3 is TGTGCCAGCAGCCCGTGGGGGACAGGGGTTCCTGGGGCCAACGTCCTGACTTTC. It encodes CASSPWGTGVPGANVLTF.

V and J are TRBV2 and TRBJ2-7; 7 nucleotides match TRBD1. CDR1 and CDR2 from the germline V gene are SNHLY and FYNNEI. The CDR3 has 15 residues. V gave up 6 bases and J gave up 2 bases; unmatched junction bases: 10. CDR3 residues: CASRRQGGGTYEQYF. Written as DNA, the CDR3 is TGTGCCAGCAGGAGACAGGGTGGGGGCACCTACGAGCAGTACTTC.

The chain has TRBV7-2 and TRBJ2-7, with 12 nucleotides matching TRBD2. The CDR3 extends over 16 amino acids. Losses at the gene ends were 0 bases for V and 4 bases for J; bases not matched to a gene: 4. The germline V gene encodes CDR1 SGHTA and CDR2 FQGNSA. CDR3 protein: CASSLARLAGVYEQYF. The CDR3 bases are TGTGCCAGCAGCTTAGCCCGACTAGCGGGAGTGTACGAGCAGTACTTC.